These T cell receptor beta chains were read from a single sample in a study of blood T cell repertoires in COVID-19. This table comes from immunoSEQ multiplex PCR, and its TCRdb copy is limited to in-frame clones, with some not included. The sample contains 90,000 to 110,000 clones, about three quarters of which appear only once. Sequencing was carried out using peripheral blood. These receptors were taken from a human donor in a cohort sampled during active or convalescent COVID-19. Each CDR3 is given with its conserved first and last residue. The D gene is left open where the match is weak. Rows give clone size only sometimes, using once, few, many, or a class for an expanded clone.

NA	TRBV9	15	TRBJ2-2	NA	TGTGCCAGCAGCGTAGACGGGGGGAACACCGGGGAGCTGTTTTTT	CASSVDGGNTGELFF
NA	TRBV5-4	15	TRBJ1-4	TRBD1	TGTGCCAGCAGCGGAAACAGGGGGGGAAATGAAAAACTGTTTTTT	CASSGNRGGNEKLFF
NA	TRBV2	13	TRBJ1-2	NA	TGTGCCAGCAGACCCGGAGTCCCCTATGGCTACACCTTC	CASRPGVPYGYTF
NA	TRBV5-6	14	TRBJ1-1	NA	TGTGCCAGCAGCTTGGGGGGGCAGAACACTGAAGCTTTCTTT	CASSLGGQNTEAFF
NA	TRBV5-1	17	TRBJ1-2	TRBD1	TGCGCCAGCAGCTTAGGAGACAGGGGGCCTGGTAACTATGGCTACACCTTC	CASSLGDRGPGNYGYTF
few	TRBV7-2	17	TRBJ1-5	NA	TGTGCCAGCAGCTTCCTAGGGGATCCAACCCTTTATCAGCCCCAGCATTTT	CASSFLGDPTLYQPQHF
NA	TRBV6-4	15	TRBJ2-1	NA	TGTGCCAGCAGTGACTTTCAGGGAGGATACAATGAGCAGTTCTTC	CASSDFQGGYNEQFF
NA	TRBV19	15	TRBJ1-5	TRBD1	TGTGCCAGTAGCCCTATGGGACAGTCTAATCAGCCCCAGCATTTT	CASSPMGQSNQPQHF
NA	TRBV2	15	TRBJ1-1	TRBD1	TGTGCCAGCAGTGATTGGACAGGGGGGAACGCTGAAGCTTTCTTT	CASSDWTGGNAEAFF
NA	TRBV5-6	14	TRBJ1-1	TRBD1	TGTGCCAGCAGCGGGGACAGGGGGTTCACTGAAGCTTTCTTT	CASSGDRGFTEAFF
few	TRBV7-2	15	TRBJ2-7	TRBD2	TGTGCCAGCAGCTTACCTAGCGGGAGGGCCTTCGAGCAGTACTTC	CASSLPSGRAFEQYF
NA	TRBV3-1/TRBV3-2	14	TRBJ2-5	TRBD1	TGTGCCAGCAACGACAGGGGGTACCGGGAGACCCAGTACTTC	CASNDRGYRETQYF
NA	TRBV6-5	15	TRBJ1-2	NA	TGTGCCAGCAGTTACAGGGCAGGAGGTAGCGATGGCTACACCTTC	CASSYRAGGSDGYTF
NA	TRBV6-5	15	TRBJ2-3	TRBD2	TGTGCCAGCGCCCAGGGTAGCGGGGGGTTGTATACGCAGTATTTT	CASAQGSGGLYTQYF
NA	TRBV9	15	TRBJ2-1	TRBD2	TGTGCCAGCAGCGTTAGCGGGGAGCCCTACAATGAGCAGTTCTTC	CASSVSGEPYNEQFF
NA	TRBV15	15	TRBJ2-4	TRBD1	TGTGCCACCAGCAGATCGACAGGGTCCTTAGACATTCAGTACTTC	CATSRSTGSLDIQYF
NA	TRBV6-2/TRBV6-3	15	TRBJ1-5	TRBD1	TGTGCCAGCAGCTTCCGGGACAGGGGAAATCAGCCCCAGCATTTT	CASSFRDRGNQPQHF
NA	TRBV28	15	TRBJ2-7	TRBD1	TGTGCCAGCAGTCCAAGGACAGGGGGCACATACGAGCAGTACTTC	CASSPRTGGTYEQYF
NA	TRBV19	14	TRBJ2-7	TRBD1	TGTGCCAGTAGTATTACGGGACAGGGATACGAGCAGTACTTC	CASSITGQGYEQYF
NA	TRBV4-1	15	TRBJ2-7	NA	TGCGCCAGCAGCCAGACGACAGGTTACGCCTACGAGCAGTACTTC	CASSQTTGYAYEQYF
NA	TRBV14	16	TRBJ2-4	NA	TGTGCCAGCAGCCAACAAGGGGGGGTTGTGGGGAGCATTCAGTACTTC	CASSQQGGVVGSIQYF
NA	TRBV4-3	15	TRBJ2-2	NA	TGCGCCAGCAGCCAAGAATTACTTTCCCCCGGGGAGCTGTTTTTT	CASSQELLSPGELFF
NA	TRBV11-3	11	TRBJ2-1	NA	TGTGCCAGCAGCAGAGGCAATGAGCAGTTCTTC	CASSRGNEQFF
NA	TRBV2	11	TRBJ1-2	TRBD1	TGTGCCAGCAGTCGACAGGGGAGCTACACCTTC	CASSRQGSYTF
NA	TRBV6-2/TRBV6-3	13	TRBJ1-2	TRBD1	TGTGCCAGCAGTTACTCGACAGGGGGCGGCTACACCTTC	CASSYSTGGGYTF
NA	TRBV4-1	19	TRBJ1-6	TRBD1	TGCGCCAGCAGCTCTTCGCCCGGGACAGCGGCGGACTATAATTCACCCCTCCACTTT	CASSSSPGTAADYNSPLHF
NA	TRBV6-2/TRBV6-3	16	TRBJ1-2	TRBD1	TGTGCCAGCAGTGACCCTCACCGCCGGACAGGTGATGGCTACACCTTC	CASSDPHRRTGDGYTF
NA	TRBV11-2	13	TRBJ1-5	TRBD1	TGTGCCAGCAGCCACAGGGGAGATCAGCCCCAGCATTTT	CASSHRGDQPQHF
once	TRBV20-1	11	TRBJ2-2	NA	TGCAGTGCAACGACTTTCGGGGAGCTGTTTTTT	CSATTFGELFF
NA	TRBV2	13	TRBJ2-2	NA	TGTGCCAGCAAGAGAGGGGGCACCGGGGAGCTGTTTTTT	CASKRGGTGELFF
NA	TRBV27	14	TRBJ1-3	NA	TGTGCCAGCAGTTTCCAGGGCTCTGGAAACACCATATATTTT	CASSFQGSGNTIYF
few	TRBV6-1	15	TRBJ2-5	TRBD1	TGTGCCAGCAGTGATTGGGGACAGGTTTTTGAGACCCAGTACTTC	CASSDWGQVFETQYF
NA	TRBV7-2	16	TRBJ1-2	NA	TGTGCCAGCAGCACCGGAGGGGAGAGAGCCAACTATGGCTACACCTTC	CASSTGGERANYGYTF
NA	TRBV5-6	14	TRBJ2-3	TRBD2	TGTGCCAGCAGCTTGGAACTAGCGGACCCTGCGCAGTATTTT	CASSLELADPAQYF
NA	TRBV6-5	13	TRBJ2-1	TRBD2	TGTGCCAGTAGGCGGGGGGAAGGGAATGAGCAGTTCTTC	CASRRGEGNEQFF
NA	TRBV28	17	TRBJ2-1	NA	TGTGCCAGCAGTTCGGGAAGTGGCGGTACCTCCTACAATGAGCAGTTCTTC	CASSSGSGGTSYNEQFF
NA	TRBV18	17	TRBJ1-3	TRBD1	TGTGCCAGCTCACCACAAGGACAGGGGACCTCTGGAAACACCATATATTTT	CASSPQGQGTSGNTIYF
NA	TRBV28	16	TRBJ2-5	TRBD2	TGTGCCAGCAGTTACCGGGACTACTTCTTCCAAGAGACCCAGTACTTC	CASSYRDYFFQETQYF
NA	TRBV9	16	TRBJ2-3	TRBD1	TGTGCCAGCAGCGTAGTGGGGGCAGGGGGAACAGATACGCAGTATTTT	CASSVVGAGGTDTQYF
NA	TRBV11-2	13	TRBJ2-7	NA	TGTGCCAGCGGCGGGGCGCTGCGGCACGAGCAGTACTTC	CASGGALRHEQYF
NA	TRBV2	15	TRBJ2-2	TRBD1	TGTGCCAGCATTCGGGACAGGAGTCACACCGGGGAGCTGTTTTTT	CASIRDRSHTGELFF
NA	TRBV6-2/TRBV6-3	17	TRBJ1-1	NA	TGTGCCAGCAGTTACGGTCTTTTGCGGCAGAGATACACTGAAGCTTTCTTT	CASSYGLLRQRYTEAFF
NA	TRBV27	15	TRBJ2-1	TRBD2	TGTGCCAGCAGTTTGGGACTAGCGGGATACAATGAGCAGTTCTTC	CASSLGLAGYNEQFF
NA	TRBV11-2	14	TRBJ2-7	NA	TGTGCCAGCAGCCCCCTGACATTCACCTACGAGCAGTACTTC	CASSPLTFTYEQYF
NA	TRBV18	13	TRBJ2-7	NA	TGTGCCAGCTCACCGGAGGGTTTGGGCGAGCAGTACTTC	CASSPEGLGEQYF
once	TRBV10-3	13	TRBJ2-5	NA	TGTGCCATCAGTTCAGGCAACCAAGAGACCCAGTACTTC	CAISSGNQETQYF
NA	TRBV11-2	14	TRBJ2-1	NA	TGTGCCAGCAGCTTAGTTGGTCCAGGCCAGGAGCAGTTCTTC	CASSLVGPGQEQFF
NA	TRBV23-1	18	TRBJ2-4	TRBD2	TGCGCCAGCAGTCGTTCCGGGACTAGCGGGAGGGTCAAAAACATTCAGTACTTC	CASSRSGTSGRVKNIQYF
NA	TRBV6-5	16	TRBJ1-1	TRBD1	TGTGCCAGCAGTTACGGGACAGGCAAATGGAACACTGAAGCTTTCTTT	CASSYGTGKWNTEAFF
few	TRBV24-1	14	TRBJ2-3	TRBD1	TGTGCCACCCGGGACAGCGCTTTCACAGATACGCAGTATTTT	CATRDSAFTDTQYF
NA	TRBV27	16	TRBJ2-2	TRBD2	TGTGCCAGCAGTGCGCAACTAGCGGGAGGTCTAGGGGAGCTGTTTTTT	CASSAQLAGGLGELFF
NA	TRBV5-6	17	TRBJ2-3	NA	TGTGCCAGCAGCTTGGAAGTCCCTCGGTCTCGCACAGATACGCAGTATTTT	CASSLEVPRSRTDTQYF